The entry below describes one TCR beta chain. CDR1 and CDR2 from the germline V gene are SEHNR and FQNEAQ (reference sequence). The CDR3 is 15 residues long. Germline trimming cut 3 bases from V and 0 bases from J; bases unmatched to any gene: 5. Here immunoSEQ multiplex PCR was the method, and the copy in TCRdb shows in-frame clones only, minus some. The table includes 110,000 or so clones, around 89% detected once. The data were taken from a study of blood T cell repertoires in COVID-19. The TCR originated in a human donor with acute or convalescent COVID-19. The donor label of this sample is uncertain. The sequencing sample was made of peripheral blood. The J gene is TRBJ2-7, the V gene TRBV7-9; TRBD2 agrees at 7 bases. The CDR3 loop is CASSFYGGDSYEQYF. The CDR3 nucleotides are TGTGCCAGCAGCTTTTATGGGGGGGACTCCTACGAGCAGTACTTC.